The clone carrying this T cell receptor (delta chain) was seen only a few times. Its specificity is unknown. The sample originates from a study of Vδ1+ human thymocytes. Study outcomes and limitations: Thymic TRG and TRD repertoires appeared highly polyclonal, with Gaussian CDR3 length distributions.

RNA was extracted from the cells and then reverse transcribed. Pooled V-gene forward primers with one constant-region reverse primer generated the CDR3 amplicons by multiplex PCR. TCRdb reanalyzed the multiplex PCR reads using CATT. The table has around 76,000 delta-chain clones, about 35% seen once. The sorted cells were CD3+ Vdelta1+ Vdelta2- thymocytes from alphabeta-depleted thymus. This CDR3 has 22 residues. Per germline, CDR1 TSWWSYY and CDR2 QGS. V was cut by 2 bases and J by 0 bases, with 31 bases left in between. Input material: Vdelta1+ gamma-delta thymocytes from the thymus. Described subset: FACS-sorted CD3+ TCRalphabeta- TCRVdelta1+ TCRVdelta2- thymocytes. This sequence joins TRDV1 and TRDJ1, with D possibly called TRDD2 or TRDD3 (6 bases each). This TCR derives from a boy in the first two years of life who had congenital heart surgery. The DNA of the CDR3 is TGTGCTCTTGGGGAAGGTTTAGAGTCCTACGCGGACTGGGAGGCGTACACCGATAAACTCATCTTT. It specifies CALGEGLESYADWEAYTDKLIF.